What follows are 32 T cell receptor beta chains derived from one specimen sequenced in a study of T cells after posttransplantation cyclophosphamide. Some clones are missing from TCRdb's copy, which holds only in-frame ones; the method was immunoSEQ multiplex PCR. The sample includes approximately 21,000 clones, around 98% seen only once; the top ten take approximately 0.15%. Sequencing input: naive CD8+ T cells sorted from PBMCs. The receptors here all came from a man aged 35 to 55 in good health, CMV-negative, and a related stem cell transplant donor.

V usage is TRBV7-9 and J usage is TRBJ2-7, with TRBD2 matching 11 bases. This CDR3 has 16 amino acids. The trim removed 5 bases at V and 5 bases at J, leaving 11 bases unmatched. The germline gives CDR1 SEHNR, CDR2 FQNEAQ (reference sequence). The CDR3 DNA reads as TGTGCCAGCAGCAGTACTAGCGGGAGTGCGGTCCACGAGCAGTACTTC. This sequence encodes CASSSTSGSAVHEQYF.

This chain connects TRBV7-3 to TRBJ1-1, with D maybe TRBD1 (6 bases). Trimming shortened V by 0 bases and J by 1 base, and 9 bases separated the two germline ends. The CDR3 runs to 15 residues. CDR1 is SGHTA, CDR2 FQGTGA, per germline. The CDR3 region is CASSLTLTGNTEAFF. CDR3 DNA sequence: TGTGCCAGCAGCTTAACGTTGACAGGGAACACTGAAGCTTTCTTT.

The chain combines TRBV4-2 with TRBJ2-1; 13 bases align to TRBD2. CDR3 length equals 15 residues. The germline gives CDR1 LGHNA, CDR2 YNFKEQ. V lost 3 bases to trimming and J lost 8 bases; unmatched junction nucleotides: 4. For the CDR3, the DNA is TGTGCCAGCAGCCAGACGGGACTAGCGGGACATGAGCAGTTCTTC. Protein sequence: CASSQTGLAGHEQFF.

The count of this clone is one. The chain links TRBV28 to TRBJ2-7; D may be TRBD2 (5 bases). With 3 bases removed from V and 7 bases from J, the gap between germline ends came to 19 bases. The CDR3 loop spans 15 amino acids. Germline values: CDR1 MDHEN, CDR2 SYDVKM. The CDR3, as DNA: TGTGCCAGCAGTTTGCCCAGCGAGAGGGCTACGGAGCAGTACTTC. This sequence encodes CASSLPSERATEQYF. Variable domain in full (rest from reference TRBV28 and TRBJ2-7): DVKVTQSSRYLVKRTGEKVFLECVQDMDHENMFWYRQDPGLGLRLIYFSYDVKMKEKGDIPEGYSVSREKKERFSLILESASTNQTSMYLCASSLPSERATEQYFGPGTRLTVT.

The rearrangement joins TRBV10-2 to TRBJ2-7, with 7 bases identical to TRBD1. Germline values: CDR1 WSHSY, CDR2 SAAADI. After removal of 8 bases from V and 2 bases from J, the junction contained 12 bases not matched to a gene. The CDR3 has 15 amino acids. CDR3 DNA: TGCGCCAGCCTGGATAGCGAGGGGGCAACCTACGAGCAGTACTTC. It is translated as CASLDSEGATYEQYF.

CDR3 DNA: TGTGCCAGCAGTTACTCGGCTAGCGGTTCCCATGGTGAGCAGTTCTTC. This sequence encodes CASSYSASGSHGEQFF. The chain employs TRBV6-5 and TRBJ2-1; 7 nucleotides match TRBD2. This CDR3 spans 16 amino acids. With V trimmed by 0 bases and J by 9 bases, 11 bases remained unmatched. The germline CDR1 and CDR2 sequences are MNHEY and SVGAGI.

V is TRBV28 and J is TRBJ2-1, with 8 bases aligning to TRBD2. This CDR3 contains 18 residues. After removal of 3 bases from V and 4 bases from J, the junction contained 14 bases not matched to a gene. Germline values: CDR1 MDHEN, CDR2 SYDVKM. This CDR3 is CASSFPPGLAGRYNEQFF. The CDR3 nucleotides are TGTGCCAGCAGTTTTCCCCCTGGGCTAGCGGGCCGATACAATGAGCAGTTCTTC.

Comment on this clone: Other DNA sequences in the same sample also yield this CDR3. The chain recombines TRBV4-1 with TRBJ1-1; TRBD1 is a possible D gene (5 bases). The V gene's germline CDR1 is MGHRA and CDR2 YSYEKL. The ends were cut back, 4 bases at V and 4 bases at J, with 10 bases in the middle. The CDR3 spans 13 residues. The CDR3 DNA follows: TGCGCCAGCAGCCCTCGCGGGGGCACTGAAGCTTTCTTT. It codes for CASSPRGGTEAFF.

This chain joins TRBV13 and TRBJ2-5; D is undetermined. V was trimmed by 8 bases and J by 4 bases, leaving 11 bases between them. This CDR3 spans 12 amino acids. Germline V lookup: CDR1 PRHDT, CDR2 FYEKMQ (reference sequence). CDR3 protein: CASAPRGETQYF. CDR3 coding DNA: TGTGCCAGCGCACCTCGAGGAGAGACCCAGTACTTC.

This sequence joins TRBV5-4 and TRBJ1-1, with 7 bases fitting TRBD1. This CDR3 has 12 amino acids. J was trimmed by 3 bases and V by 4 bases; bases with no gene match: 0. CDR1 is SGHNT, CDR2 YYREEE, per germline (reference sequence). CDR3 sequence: CASSQGDTEAFF. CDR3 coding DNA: TGTGCCAGCAGCCAGGGGGACACTGAAGCTTTCTTT.

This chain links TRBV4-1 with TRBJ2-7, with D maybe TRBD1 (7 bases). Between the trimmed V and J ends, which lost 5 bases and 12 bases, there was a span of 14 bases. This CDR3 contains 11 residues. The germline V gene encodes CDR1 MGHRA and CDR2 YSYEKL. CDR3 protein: CASSSQGRTYF. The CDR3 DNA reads TGCGCCAGCAGCTCACAGGGGAGGACGTACTTC.

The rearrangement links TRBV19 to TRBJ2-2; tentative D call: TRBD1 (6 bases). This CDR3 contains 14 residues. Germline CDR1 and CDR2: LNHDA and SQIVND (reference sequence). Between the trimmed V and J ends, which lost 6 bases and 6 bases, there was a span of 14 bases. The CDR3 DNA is TGTGCCAGTAGAGGGGGAGTGATGGCCGGGGAGCTGTTTTTT. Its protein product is CASRGGVMAGELFF. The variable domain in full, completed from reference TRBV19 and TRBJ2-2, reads DGGITQSPKYLFRKEGQNVTLSCEQNLNHDAMYWYRQDPGQGLRLIYYSQIVNDFQKGDIAEGYSVSREKKESFPLTVTSAQKNPTAFYLCASRGGVMAGELFFGEGSRLTVL.

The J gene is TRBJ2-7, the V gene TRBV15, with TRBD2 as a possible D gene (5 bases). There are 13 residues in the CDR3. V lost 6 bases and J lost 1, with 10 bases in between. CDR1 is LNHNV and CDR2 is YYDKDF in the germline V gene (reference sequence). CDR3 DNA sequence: TGTGCCACCAGTCTCCGGGATTCCTACGAGCAGTACTTC. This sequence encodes CATSLRDSYEQYF.

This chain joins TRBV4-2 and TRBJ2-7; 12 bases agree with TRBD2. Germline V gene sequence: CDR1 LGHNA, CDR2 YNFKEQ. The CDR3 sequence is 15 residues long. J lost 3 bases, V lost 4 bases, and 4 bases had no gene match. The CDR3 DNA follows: TGTGCCAGCAGCCTGACTAGCGGGAGTGGCTACGAGCAGTACTTC. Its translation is CASSLTSGSGYEQYF.

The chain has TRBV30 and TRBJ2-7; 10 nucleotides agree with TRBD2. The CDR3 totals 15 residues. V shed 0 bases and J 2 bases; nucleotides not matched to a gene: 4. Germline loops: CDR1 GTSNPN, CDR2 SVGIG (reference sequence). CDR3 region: CAWSVGLAVTYEQYF. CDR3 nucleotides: TGTGCCTGGAGTGTCGGACTAGCGGTTACCTACGAGCAGTACTTC.

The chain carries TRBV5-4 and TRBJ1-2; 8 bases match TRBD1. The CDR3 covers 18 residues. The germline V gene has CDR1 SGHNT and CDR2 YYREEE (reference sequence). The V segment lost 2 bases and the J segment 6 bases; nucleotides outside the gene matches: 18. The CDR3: CASSFPPPGGASGNGYTF. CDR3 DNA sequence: TGTGCCAGCAGCTTTCCACCCCCAGGGGGCGCATCGGGAAATGGCTACACCTTC.

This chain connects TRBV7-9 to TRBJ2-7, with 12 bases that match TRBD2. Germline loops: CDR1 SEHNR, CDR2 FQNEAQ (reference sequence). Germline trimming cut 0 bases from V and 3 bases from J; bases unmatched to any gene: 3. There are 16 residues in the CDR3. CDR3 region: CASSLAGTSGFYEQYF. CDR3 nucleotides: TGTGCCAGCAGCTTAGCGGGGACTAGCGGGTTCTACGAGCAGTACTTC. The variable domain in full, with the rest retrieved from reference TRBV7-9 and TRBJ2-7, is DTGVSQNPRHKITKRGQNVTFRCDPISEHNRLYWYRQTLGQGPEFLTYFQNEAQLEKSRLLSDRFSAERPKGSFSTLEIQRTEQGDSAMYLCASSLAGTSGFYEQYFGPGTRLTVT.

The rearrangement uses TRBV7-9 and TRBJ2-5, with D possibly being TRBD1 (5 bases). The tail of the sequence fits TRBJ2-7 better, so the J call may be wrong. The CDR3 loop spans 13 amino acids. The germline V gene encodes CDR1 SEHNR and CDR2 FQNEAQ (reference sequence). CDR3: CASSRTSPYEQYF. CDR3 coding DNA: TGTGCCAGCAGCAGGACATCCCCATACGAGCAGTACTTC.

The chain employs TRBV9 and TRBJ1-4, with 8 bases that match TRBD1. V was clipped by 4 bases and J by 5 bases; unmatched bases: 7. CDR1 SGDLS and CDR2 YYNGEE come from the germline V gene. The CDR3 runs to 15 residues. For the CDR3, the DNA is TGTGCCAGCAGCTCACAGGGGGGATGGAATGAAAAACTGTTTTTT. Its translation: CASSSQGGWNEKLFF.

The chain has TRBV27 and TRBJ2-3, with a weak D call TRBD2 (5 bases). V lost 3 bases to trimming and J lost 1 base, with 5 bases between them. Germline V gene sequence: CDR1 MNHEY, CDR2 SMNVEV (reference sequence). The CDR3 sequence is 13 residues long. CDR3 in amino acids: CASSFGGTDTQYF. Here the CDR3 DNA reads TGTGCCAGCAGTTTCGGGGGCACAGATACGCAGTATTTT.

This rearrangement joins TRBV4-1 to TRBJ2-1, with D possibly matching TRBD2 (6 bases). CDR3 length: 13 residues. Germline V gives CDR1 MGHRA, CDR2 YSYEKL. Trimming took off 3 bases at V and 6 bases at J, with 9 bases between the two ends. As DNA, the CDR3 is TGCGCCAGCAGCCAGGGGGGATTCAATGAGCAGTTCTTC. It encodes CASSQGGFNEQFF.

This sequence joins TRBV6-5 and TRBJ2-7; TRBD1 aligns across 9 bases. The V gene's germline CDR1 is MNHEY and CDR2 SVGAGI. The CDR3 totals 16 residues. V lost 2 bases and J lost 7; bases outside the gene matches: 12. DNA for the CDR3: TGTGCCAGCAGTTACGAGGGGACAGGGAGAGCCAGTGAGCAGTACTTC. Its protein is CASSYEGTGRASEQYF.

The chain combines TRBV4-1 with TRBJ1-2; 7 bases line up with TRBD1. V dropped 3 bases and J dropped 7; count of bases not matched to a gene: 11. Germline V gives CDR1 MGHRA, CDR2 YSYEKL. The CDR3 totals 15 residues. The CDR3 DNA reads TGCGCCAGCAGCCAGACCTCCGGGACAGTGCCTGGCTACACCTTC. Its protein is CASSQTSGTVPGYTF.

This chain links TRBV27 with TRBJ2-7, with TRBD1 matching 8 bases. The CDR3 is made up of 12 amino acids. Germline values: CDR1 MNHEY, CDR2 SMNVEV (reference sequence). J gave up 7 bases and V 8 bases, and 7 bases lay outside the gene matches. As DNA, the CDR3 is TGTGCCAGCGGGCAGGGGGCAAGGGAGCAGTACTTC. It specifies CASGQGAREQYF.

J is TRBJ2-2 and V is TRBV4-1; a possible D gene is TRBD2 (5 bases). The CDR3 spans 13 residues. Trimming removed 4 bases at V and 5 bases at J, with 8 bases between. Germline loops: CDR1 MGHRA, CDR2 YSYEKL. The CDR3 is CASSPTGTGELFF. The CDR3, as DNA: TGCGCCAGCAGCCCAACGGGAACCGGGGAGCTGTTTTTT.

Here the CDR3 DNA reads TGTGCCAGCAGCATCGGACAGGGCGGCGAGCAGTACTTC. It encodes CASSIGQGGEQYF. This chain joins TRBV5-6 and TRBJ2-7; TRBD1 matches at 8 bases. The CDR3 contains 13 residues. J lost 6 bases, V lost 4 bases, and 6 bases had no gene match. Germline V gives CDR1 SGHDT, CDR2 YYEEEE.

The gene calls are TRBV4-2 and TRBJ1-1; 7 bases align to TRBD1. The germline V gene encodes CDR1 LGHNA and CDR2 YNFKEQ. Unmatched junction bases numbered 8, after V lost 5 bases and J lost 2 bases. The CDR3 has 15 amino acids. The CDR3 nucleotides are TGTGCCAGCAGCTTTACCGACAGGGTTAACACTGAAGCTTTCTTT. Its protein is CASSFTDRVNTEAFF.

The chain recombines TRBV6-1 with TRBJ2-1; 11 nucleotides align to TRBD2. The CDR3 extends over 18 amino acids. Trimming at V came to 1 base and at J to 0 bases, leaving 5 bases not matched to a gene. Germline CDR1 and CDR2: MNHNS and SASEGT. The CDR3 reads CASSEGLAGGTSYNEQFF. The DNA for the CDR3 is TGTGCCAGCAGTGAAGGCCTAGCGGGAGGTACCTCCTACAATGAGCAGTTCTTC.

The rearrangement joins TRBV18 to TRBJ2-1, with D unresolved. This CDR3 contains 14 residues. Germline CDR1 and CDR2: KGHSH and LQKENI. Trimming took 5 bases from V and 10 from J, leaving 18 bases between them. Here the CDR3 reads CASSSENPAEEQFF. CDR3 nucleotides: TGTGCCAGCTCATCCGAGAACCCGGCGGAAGAGCAGTTCTTC.

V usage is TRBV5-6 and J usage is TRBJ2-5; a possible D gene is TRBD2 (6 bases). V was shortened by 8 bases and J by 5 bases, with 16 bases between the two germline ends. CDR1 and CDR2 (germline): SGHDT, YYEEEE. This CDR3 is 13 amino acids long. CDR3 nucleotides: TGTGCCAGTGGAGGGCCTGAGGGTGAGACCCAGTACTTC. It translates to CASGGPEGETQYF.

This chain's CDR3 is CASSVTSSSYNEQFF. CDR3 nucleotides: TGCGCCAGCAGTGTTACGTCCAGCTCCTACAATGAGCAGTTCTTC. This chain connects TRBV10-1 to TRBJ2-1, with D uncertain. The CDR3 has 15 residues. The germline gives CDR1 WNHNN, CDR2 SYGVQD (reference sequence). V was shortened by 4 bases and J by 0 bases, with 10 bases between the two germline ends.

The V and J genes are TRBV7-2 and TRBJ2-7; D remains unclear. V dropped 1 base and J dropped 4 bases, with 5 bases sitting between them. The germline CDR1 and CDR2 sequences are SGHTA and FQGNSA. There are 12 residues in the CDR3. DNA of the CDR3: TGTGCCAGCAGCTTAGGGGCTTACGAGCAGTACTTC. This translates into CASSLGAYEQYF.